This TCR beta chain was obtained from a study of breast tumors, draining lymph nodes, adjacent tissues (dated by TCRdb to the mid-2010s). In the study overall: Breast cancer patients provided tumor, adjacent nontumor tissue and axillary lymph nodes, and the study compared the TCR beta repertoires across these three sources. The study aimed to assess the relationships and possible T-cell exchange between tumor, surrounding tissue and draining lymph node repertoires in human breast cancer. What the work shows at the level of the full study, not this receptor alone: Tumor and nontumor tissue repertoires were found to be significantly more similar in luminal-like than in basal-like breast cancer. The data were considered consistent with the idea that most tumor T cells come from the lymph node and then expand in tumor tissue. Tumor T-cell repertoires showed less diversity than lymph node repertoires and more diversity than nontumor tissue repertoires, and tumor T-cell repertoires showed preferential V and J gene usage. Rather than being directly demonstrated, the conclusion that tumor T cells originate in lymph nodes was presented as consistent with a hypothesis.

Sequencing was carried out with an Illumina HiSeq 2000. Multiplex PCR amplification was used to generate the TCR beta chain libraries. High-throughput sequencing was used to analyze the amplified TCR beta chain products. TCRdb itself trimmed the public reads at Q25 with fastp, ran MiXCR and retained productive beta chains. Every entry covers one CDR3 protein and lists the most common genes and DNA from its rows. The sample contains about 47,000 distinct CDR3 sequences, 23% of them found a single time. The ten most abundant clones make up roughly 8% of the sample. This clonotype was observed many times. The target of this receptor is not known. No base quality values were provided; no much bigger clone lies one nucleotide off. The CDR3 runs 12 amino acids, cysteine and phenylalanine included. Just CDR3 DNA is preserved here, 36 bases in frame from base 1. V sheds 3 bases and J sheds 8 bases, leaving 13 bases between their ends. As encoded in the germline V gene (reference sequence), CDR1 is DFQATT while CDR2 is SNEGSKA.

The chain employs TRBV20-1 and TRBJ1-2; TRBD1 is a possible D gene, resting on 5 matching bases. The sequenced sample was breast tumor tissue. This clonotype was obtained from a female donor with breast cancer. Some clones in this sample may be carry-over from other donors' samples. Read as DNA, the sequence is TGCAGTGCTAGGGGGACTGTTGGGGGCTACACCTTC. It codes for CSARGTVGGYTF.